The clone carrying this TCR beta chain came up once. Its cognate antigen is unknown. This specimen comes from a study of cytomegalovirus exposure and HLA in healthy donors. Study-level background: From donors who were HLA-typed, an early data release held around 85 million unique TCRs. Notes on the study in general: HLA alleles were associated with around 17,000 TCR beta sequences in a later analysis at 0.05 false discovery rate.

Use of 60 Vbeta and 13 Jbeta primers characterized the PCR. Only in-frame clones appear in the TCRdb table, and some are missing; sequencing was by immunoSEQ multiplex PCR. The data hold 170,000 or so clones, with about four fifths observed a single time. The clonotype originates from a girl aged 10 to 17 in good health and CMV-seropositive. The source material was PBMCs.

The CDR3 DNA reads TGTGCCAGCAGCCAAGGGGCGGGGCGGTCCTACGAGCAGTACTTC. It translates to CASSQGAGRSYEQYF. The chain carries TRBV4-2 and TRBJ2-7; maybe TRBD2 (6 bases). Trimming left V 1 base short and J 1 base short, with 11 bases between. The CDR3 covers 15 residues. From germline, CDR1 is LGHNA and CDR2 YNFKEQ.